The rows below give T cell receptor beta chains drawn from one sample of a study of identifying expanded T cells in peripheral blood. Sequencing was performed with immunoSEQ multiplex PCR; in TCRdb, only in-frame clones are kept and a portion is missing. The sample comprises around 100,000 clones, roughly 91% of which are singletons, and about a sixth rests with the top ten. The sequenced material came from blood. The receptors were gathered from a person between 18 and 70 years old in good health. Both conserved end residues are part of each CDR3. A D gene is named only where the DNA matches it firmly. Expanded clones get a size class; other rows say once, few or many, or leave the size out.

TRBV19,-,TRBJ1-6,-,CASSILGDFYNSPLHF,TGTGCCAGTAGTATCCTAGGGGATTTCTATAATTCACCCCTCCACTTT
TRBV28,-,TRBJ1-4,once,CASSFPGGREKLFF,TGTGCCAGCAGCTTTCCGGGGGGCCGTGAAAAACTGTTTTTT
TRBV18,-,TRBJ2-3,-,CASSPRESSTDTQYF,TGTGCCAGCTCACCCCGAGAGTCGAGCACAGATACGCAGTATTTT
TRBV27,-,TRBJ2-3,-,CASSLSTGSRTDTQYF,TGTGCCAGCAGTTTGTCAACCGGATCACGCACAGATACGCAGTATTTT
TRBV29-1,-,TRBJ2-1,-,CSVEPPNNEQFF,TGCAGCGTTGAGCCACCTAACAATGAGCAGTTCTTC
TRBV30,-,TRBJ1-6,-,CAWEEGANSPLHF,TGTGCCTGGGAGGAAGGGGCAAATTCACCCCTCCACTTT
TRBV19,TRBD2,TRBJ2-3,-,CASSTERGGFPDTQYF,TGTGCCAGTAGTACCGAGCGGGGGGGCTTCCCAGATACGCAGTATTTT
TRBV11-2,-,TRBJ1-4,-,CASSPIREGEKLFF,TGTGCCAGCAGCCCTATCAGGGAGGGCGAAAAACTGTTTTTT
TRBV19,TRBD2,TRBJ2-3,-,CASTAGGRADTQYF,TGTGCCAGTACGGCGGGGGGGAGGGCAGATACGCAGTATTTT
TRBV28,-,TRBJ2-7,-,CASSRPRTAAYEQYF,TGTGCCAGCTCAAGACCTCGGACGGCGGCCTACGAGCAGTACTTC
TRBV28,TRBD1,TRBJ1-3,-,CASSRQGVSGNTIYF,TGTGCCAGCAGCCGACAGGGAGTCTCTGGAAACACCATATATTTT
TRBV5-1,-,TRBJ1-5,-,CASSTGQPNQPQHF,TGCGCCAGCAGCACAGGACAGCCCAATCAGCCCCAGCATTTT
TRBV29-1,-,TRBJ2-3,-,CSGALTDTQYF,TGCAGCGGTGCGTTGACGGATACGCAGTATTTT
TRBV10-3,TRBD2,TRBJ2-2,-,CAISAGLAGPGELFF,TGTGCCATCAGTGCGGGACTAGCGGGTCCCGGGGAGCTGTTTTTT
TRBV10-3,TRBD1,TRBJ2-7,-,CAISAGGYSYEQYF,TGTGCCATCAGCGCAGGGGGCTATAGTTACGAGCAGTACTTC
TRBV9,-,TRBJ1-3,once,CASSVEGPMSSGNTIYF,TGTGCCAGCAGCGTAGAGGGACCGATGAGCTCTGGAAACACCATATATTTT
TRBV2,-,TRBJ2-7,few,CASKVRDGPGEQYF,TGTGCCAGCAAGGTTAGGGACGGCCCAGGGGAGCAGTACTTC
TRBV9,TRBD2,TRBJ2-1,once,CASSRGGAWEQFF,TGTGCCAGCAGCCGCGGGGGGGCCTGGGAGCAGTTCTTC
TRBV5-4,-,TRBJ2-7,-,CASSLPSSYEQYF,TGTGCCAGCAGCTTGCCCTCATCTTACGAGCAGTACTTC
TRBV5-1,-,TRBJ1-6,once,CASSLDYNSPLHF,TGCGCCAGCAGCTTGGACTATAATTCACCCCTCCACTTT
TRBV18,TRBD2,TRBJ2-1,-,CASSSNPGGFLYNEQFF,TGTGCCAGCTCATCAAACCCGGGAGGGTTTCTCTACAATGAGCAGTTCTTC
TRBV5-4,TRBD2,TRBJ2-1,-,CASSKRGGLFEQFF,TGTGCCAGCAGCAAGCGGGGGGGCCTTTTCGAGCAGTTCTTC
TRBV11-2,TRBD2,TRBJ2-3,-,CASSLKWGGTDTQYF,TGTGCCAGCAGCTTAAAGTGGGGGGGGACAGATACGCAGTATTTT
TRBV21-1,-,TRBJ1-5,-,CASISGDYSNQPQHF,TGTGCCAGCATTTCAGGGGACTATAGCAATCAGCCCCAGCATTTT
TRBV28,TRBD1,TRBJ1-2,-,CASSSGGVSYGYTF,TGTGCCAGCAGTTCAGGGGGGGTTAGCTATGGCTACACCTTC
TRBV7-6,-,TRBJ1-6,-,CASSPGRSYNSPLHF,TGTGCCAGCTCCCCCGGACGGTCCTATAATTCACCCCTCCACTTT